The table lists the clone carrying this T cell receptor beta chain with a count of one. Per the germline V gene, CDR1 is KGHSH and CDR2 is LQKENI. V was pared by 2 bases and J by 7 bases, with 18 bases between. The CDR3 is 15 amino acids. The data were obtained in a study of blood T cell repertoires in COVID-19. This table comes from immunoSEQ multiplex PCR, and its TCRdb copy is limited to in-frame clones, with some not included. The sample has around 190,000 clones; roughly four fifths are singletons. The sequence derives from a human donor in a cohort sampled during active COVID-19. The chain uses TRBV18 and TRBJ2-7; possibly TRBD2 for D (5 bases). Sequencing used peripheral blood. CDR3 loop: CASSPIGDPRDEQYF. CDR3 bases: TGTGCCAGCTCACCAATTGGTGACCCTCGGGATGAGCAGTACTTC. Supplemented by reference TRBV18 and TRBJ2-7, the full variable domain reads NAGVMQNPRHLVRRRGQEARLRCSPMKGHSHVYWYRQLPEEGLKFMVYLQKENIIDESGMPKERFSAEFPKEGPSILRIQQVVRGDSAAYFCASSPIGDPRDEQYFGPGTRLTVT.